This entry features one T cell receptor (beta chain) sequence. The antigen remains undetermined. Every one of the donors was a Caucasian adult that lived in Nashville, Tennessee. The study separated CD4+ cells into CD45RA+ naive and CD45RA-negative memory subsets. The data derive from a study of shared clonotypes between healthy human individuals. The data were produced by immunoSEQ multiplex PCR, yet TCRdb's version contains in-frame clones alone and is incomplete. Of about 2.3 million clones in the sample, under 95% are singletons; the top ten hold 0.3% to 0.45%. Findings and caveats of the study: Across subsets, estimated richness was generally greater for naive than for memory populations. Enrolling few donors narrowed the genetic and exposure-history diversity that was represented.

This CDR3 is built from 14 residues. The V segment lost 5 bases and the J segment 5 bases; nucleotides outside the gene matches: 6. Germline lookup yields CDR1 MDHEN and CDR2 SYDVKM. The sequence was collected from a man younger than 35 in good health. Some clones in this sample may be carry-over from other donors' samples. The genes are TRBV28 and TRBJ2-7; 10 positions agree with TRBD2. Input material: naive CD4+ T cells from PBMCs. Subset reported: CD45RA+ positively selected. This CDR3 is CASSPWTSGNEQYF. As DNA, the CDR3 is TGTGCCAGCAGTCCGTGGACTAGCGGAAACGAGCAGTACTTC. Supplemented by reference TRBV28 and TRBJ2-7, the full variable domain reads DVKVTQSSRYLVKRTGEKVFLECVQDMDHENMFWYRQDPGLGLRLIYFSYDVKMKEKGDIPEGYSVSREKKERFSLILESASTNQTSMYLCASSPWTSGNEQYFGPGTRLTVT.